The 28 T cell receptor beta chains below were found in one sample sequenced in a study of blood T cell repertoires in COVID-19. Assay used: immunoSEQ multiplex PCR; TCRdb lists only in-frame clones, some missing. This repertoire shows about 190,000 clones, 90% found once; its top ten account for roughly 0.56%. The sample consisted of peripheral blood. The receptors were gathered from a man aged 50-60 years with acute or convalescent COVID-19.

The rearrangement uses TRBV6-1 and TRBJ2-3, with 8 bases lining up with TRBD2. This CDR3 is built from 15 residues. V dropped 3 bases and J dropped 4; count of bases not matched to a gene: 6. The germline CDR1 and CDR2 sequences are MNHNS and SASEGT. CDR3 protein: CASSDEWREADTQYF. CDR3 bases: TGTGCCAGCAGTGACGAGTGGCGGGAGGCAGATACGCAGTATTTT.

The chain couples TRBV7-8 to TRBJ2-2, with 7 nucleotides matching TRBD2. CDR3 length: 16 residues. CDR1 is SGHVS and CDR2 is FQNEAQ in the germline V gene. The ends lost 2 bases at V and 3 bases at J; junction bases unmatched: 6. DNA for the CDR3: TGTGCCAGCAGCTTAATGGGGCTAGCGGACACCGGGGAGCTGTTTTTT. This translates into CASSLMGLADTGELFF.

The rearrangement joins TRBV5-1 to TRBJ2-3, with 8 bases identical to TRBD2. This CDR3 comprises 16 residues. Trimming cost V 0 bases and J 2 bases; bases outside gene matches: 5. CDR1 is SGHRS and CDR2 is YFSETQ in the germline V gene. CDR3 nucleotide sequence: TGCGCCAGCAGCTTGGCGCGGGAGGAGCTCACAGATACGCAGTATTTT. Its protein is CASSLAREELTDTQYF.

The J gene is TRBJ2-5, the V gene TRBV19; D might be TRBD1 (5 bases). The germline CDR1 and CDR2 sequences are LNHDA and SQIVND (reference sequence). The CDR3 length is 15 residues. Deletions cut 5 bases from V and 1 base from J, with 14 bases between. The CDR3 DNA sequence: TGTGCCAGTAGTTTCCTCGCTCAGGGCCAAGAGACCCAGTACTTC. It specifies CASSFLAQGQETQYF.

This sequence joins TRBV5-4 and TRBJ2-4; 14 bases align to TRBD2. J gave up 1 base and V 0 bases, and 3 bases lay outside the gene matches. Germline values: CDR1 SGHNT, CDR2 YYREEE (reference sequence). The CDR3 sequence is 18 residues long. DNA for the CDR3: TGTGCCAGCAGCTTGGGACTAGCGGGGGGGCGTGCCAAAAACATTCAGTACTTC. The encoded protein is CASSLGLAGGRAKNIQYF.

CDR3 residues: CASSQDRSGGAPDTQYF. CDR3 DNA sequence: TGTGCCAGCAGCCAAGATCGTAGCGGGGGGGCACCAGATACGCAGTATTTT. The rearrangement links TRBV4-2 to TRBJ2-3, with 11 bases aligning to TRBD2. The V gene end was trimmed by 0 bases and the J gene end by 4 bases; junction bases not matched to a gene: 6. The CDR3 is made up of 17 amino acids. The germline gives CDR1 LGHNA, CDR2 YNFKEQ.

The V gene is TRBV19, the J gene TRBJ2-4, with a tentative D call TRBD2 (5 bases). V lost 8 bases, J lost 3 bases, and 17 bases lay in between. The CDR3 runs 15 residues. Germline CDR1 LNHDA, CDR2 SQIVND (reference sequence). For the CDR3, the DNA is TGTGCCAGTTGTCAGTTAGCGCGAGGCAAAAACATTCAGTACTTC. This codes for CASCQLARGKNIQYF. The whole variable domain, remainder taken from reference TRBV19 and TRBJ2-4, is DGGITQSPKYLFRKEGQNVTLSCEQNLNHDAMYWYRQDPGQGLRLIYYSQIVNDFQKGDIAEGYSVSREKKESFPLTVTSAQKNPTAFYLCASCQLARGKNIQYFGAGTRLSVL.

The chain employs TRBV7-8 and TRBJ2-7, with TRBD1 matching over 7 bases. Germline V gives CDR1 SGHVS, CDR2 FQNEAQ. V lost 5 bases, J lost 0 bases, and 7 bases stayed unmatched. The CDR3 consists of 15 residues. For the CDR3, the DNA is TGTGCCAGCAGCGCGGTGACAGGGTTCTCCTACGAGCAGTACTTC. The encoded protein is CASSAVTGFSYEQYF.

This clone is a singleton in its sample. The CDR3 loop reads CASSQLEIAGGEETQYF. The CDR3 region has the DNA TGTGCCAGCAGCCAACTCGAAATAGCGGGGGGGGAAGAGACCCAGTACTTC. The V and J genes are TRBV3-1 (or the pseudogene TRBV3-2) and TRBJ2-5; 11 bases are a match to TRBD2. Germline values: CDR1 LGHDT, CDR2 YNNKEL (reference sequence). J was trimmed by 3 bases and V by 2 bases; bases with no gene match: 8. There are 17 residues in the CDR3.

The chain uses TRBV5-1 and TRBJ2-7, with a tentative D call TRBD1 (6 bases). V dropped 2 bases and J dropped 6 bases, with 12 bases sitting between them. Germline V gene sequence: CDR1 SGHRS, CDR2 YFSETQ. This CDR3 has 13 residues. The CDR3 is CASSFNTGFEQYF. The CDR3 DNA follows: TGCGCCAGCAGCTTCAATACAGGGTTCGAGCAGTACTTC.

V is TRBV3-1 (or the pseudogene TRBV3-2) and J is TRBJ2-5; tentative D call: TRBD2 (5 bases). Germline loops: CDR1 LGHDT, CDR2 YNNKEL (reference sequence). The CDR3 contains 14 residues. Trimming took off 0 bases at V and 4 bases at J, with 9 bases between the two ends. The CDR3 sequence is CASSQDTSPETQYF. CDR3 bases: TGTGCCAGCAGCCAAGATACTAGTCCAGAGACCCAGTACTTC.

The rearrangement links TRBV7-9 to TRBJ2-6; 11 bases fit TRBD1. The J segment lost 0 bases and the V segment lost 5 bases, leaving 3 bases of the junction unmatched. The CDR3 loop spans 17 amino acids. Germline V gives CDR1 SEHNR, CDR2 FQNEAQ (reference sequence). CDR3 DNA: TGTGCCAGCAGCCGTGGGACAGGGGGCTCTGGGGCCAACGTCCTGACTTTC. Translating gives CASSRGTGGSGANVLTF.

This chain joins TRBV6-5 and TRBJ1-2, with D perhaps matching TRBD1 (5 bases). CDR3 length: 13 residues. Per the germline V gene, CDR1 is MNHEY and CDR2 is SVGAGI. Trimming pared 6 bases from V and 4 bases from J, leaving 12 bases between. DNA of the CDR3: TGTGCCAGCAGCTGGGGCCCGAGCTATGGCTACACCTTC. Amino acid sequence: CASSWGPSYGYTF.

The genes are TRBV7-9 and TRBJ2-7, with a possible D match to TRBD1 (6 bases). Per the germline V gene, CDR1 is SEHNR and CDR2 is FQNEAQ (reference sequence). This CDR3 spans 17 amino acids. V was shortened by 0 bases and J by 3 bases, with 18 bases between the two germline ends. The CDR3 loop is CASSLARQGSKGYEQYF. The CDR3 nucleotides read TGTGCCAGCAGCTTAGCTCGCCAGGGGTCCAAAGGCTACGAGCAGTACTTC.

V usage is TRBV19 and J usage is TRBJ1-1; 8 positions match TRBD1. This CDR3 region has 14 residues. With 4 bases clipped from V and 1 base from J, the junction kept 2 bases outside the gene matches. The V gene's germline CDR1 is LNHDA and CDR2 SQIVND (reference sequence). The CDR3 sequence: CASSTTGANTEAFF. In nucleotides, the CDR3 is TGTGCCAGTAGTACGACAGGGGCGAACACTGAAGCTTTCTTT.

The V and J genes are TRBV5-4 and TRBJ2-6, with 8 positions matching TRBD2. Germline lookup yields CDR1 SGHNT and CDR2 YYREEE (reference sequence). The V and J ends lost 4 bases and 4 bases, in that order; junction bases with no gene match: 7. This CDR3 is built from 16 residues. The CDR3 is CASSPRGGDGANVLTF. The DNA of the CDR3 is TGTGCCAGCAGCCCTCGGGGGGGGGACGGGGCCAACGTCCTGACTTTC.

This rearrangement joins TRBV6-2 or TRBV6-3 to TRBJ1-6; D is possibly TRBD1 (5 bases). CDR1 and CDR2 from the germline V gene are MNHEY and SVGEGT. Trimming removed 2 bases from V and 9 bases from J, with 11 bases in between. This CDR3 region has 14 residues. CDR3 in amino acids: CASSYPGFSSPLHF. Written as DNA, the CDR3 is TGTGCCAGCAGTTACCCAGGGTTCTCTTCACCCCTCCACTTT.

This chain joins TRBV28 and TRBJ2-3; 8 nucleotides match TRBD2. Germline assignment: CDR1 MDHEN and CDR2 SYDVKM. With V trimmed by 6 bases and J by 4 bases, 9 bases remained unmatched. The CDR3 has 15 residues. CDR3 nucleotides: TGTGCCAGCAGCCTCAGCGGGAGTAGATCAGATACGCAGTATTTT. It translates to CASSLSGSRSDTQYF.

The chain is built from TRBV27 and TRBJ2-4, with a tentative D call TRBD1 (6 bases). Germline V gene data show CDR1 as MNHEY and CDR2 as SMNVEV (reference sequence). This CDR3 has 18 amino acids. V was shortened by 6 bases and J by 2 bases, with 23 bases between the two germline ends. In nucleotides, the CDR3 is TGTGCCAGCAGATCAGCCCTCTCAGGGGTGGTGACCAAAAACATTCAGTACTTC. Translated, it gives CASRSALSGVVTKNIQYF.

This rearrangement joins TRBV19 to TRBJ1-3, with D hard to call. Germline V gene data show CDR1 as LNHDA and CDR2 as SQIVND (reference sequence). Trimming cost V 6 bases and J 2 bases, with 11 bases left between them. This CDR3 has 14 residues. Here the CDR3 DNA reads TGTGCCAGTAGGGGGAGAGCTGCTGGAAACACCATATATTTT. Protein sequence: CASRGRAAGNTIYF.

This sequence joins TRBV15 and TRBJ2-5, with D tentatively TRBD1 (6 bases). This CDR3 has 15 amino acids. The V gene's germline CDR1 is LNHNV and CDR2 YYDKDF (reference sequence). V was trimmed by 0 bases and J by 5 bases, leaving 13 bases between them. DNA of the CDR3: TGTGCCACCAGCAGAGATGTAGTTAGGGGGGAGACCCAGTACTTC. Amino acids: CATSRDVVRGETQYF.

This clone has a handful of counts. The V call is TRBV5-4, the J call TRBJ2-7, with TRBD2 matching 8 bases. The CDR3 loop spans 16 amino acids. CDR1 and CDR2 from the germline V gene are SGHNT and YYREEE (reference sequence). The V gene end was trimmed by 0 bases and the J gene end by 4 bases; junction bases not matched to a gene: 9. The CDR3 nucleotides are TGTGCCAGCAGCTTGGGCCCCAGCGGGAGCTCATACGAGCAGTACTTC. This gives the protein CASSLGPSGSSYEQYF.

This sequence joins TRBV30 and TRBJ2-3; 8 bases are a match to TRBD2. CDR1 is GTSNPN, CDR2 SVGIG, per germline (reference sequence). The CDR3 has 14 residues. The V gene end was trimmed by 5 bases and the J gene end by 4 bases; junction bases not matched to a gene: 8. This CDR3 reads CAWAAGATSDTQYF. CDR3 nucleotides: TGTGCCTGGGCAGCGGGGGCGACTTCAGATACGCAGTATTTT.

The chain is built from TRBV18 and TRBJ1-5; tentative D call: TRBD1 (6 bases). Germline values: CDR1 KGHSH, CDR2 LQKENI. V was trimmed by 1 base and J by 5 bases, leaving 6 bases between them. The CDR3 is made up of 13 amino acids. The CDR3 DNA sequence: TGTGCCAGCTCACCACAGGGGGATCAGCCCCAGCATTTT. Translation: CASSPQGDQPQHF.

A remark on this clone: Other DNA sequences of this sample code for an identical CDR3. The chain joins TRBV11-2 to TRBJ2-1; D is uncertain. CDR3 length: 14 amino acids. Trimming removed 1 base from V and 3 bases from J, with 7 bases in between. Germline V gene data show CDR1 as SGHAT and CDR2 as FQNNGV. The CDR3 here is CASSLGQVYNEQFF. The CDR3 DNA follows: TGTGCCAGCAGCTTAGGTCAGGTCTACAATGAGCAGTTCTTC.

V is TRBV21-1 and J is TRBJ1-4; the table names TRBD1, a call not compared with the DNA. TRBV21-1 is given as a pseudogene. The CDR3 sequence is 19 residues long. DNA of the CDR3: TGTGCCAGCAGCAAAGGCAATTGGGCAGGGGGCTTTCATAATGAAAAACTGTTTTTT. Protein: CASSKGNWAGGFHNEKLFF.

The rearrangement links TRBV10-1 to TRBJ1-2; D gene unclear. Germline V gene lookup returns CDR1 WNHNN and CDR2 SYGVQD (reference sequence). V gave up 2 bases and J gave up 0 bases, with 16 bases separating them. This CDR3 is 17 amino acids long. CDR3 DNA: TGCGCCAGCAGTGAGCCAACTCCTAGGTTAGCTAACTATGGCTACACCTTC. Its translation is CASSEPTPRLANYGYTF.

This clone showed up just once. The V and J genes are TRBV5-5 and TRBJ1-2; TRBD1 aligns across 8 bases. J lost 4 bases, V lost 4 bases, and 3 bases had no gene match. CDR1 and CDR2 from the germline V gene are SGHKS and YYEKEE (reference sequence). The CDR3 runs to 13 residues. The CDR3 coding sequence is TGTGCCAGCAGCGCAGGGGGCGCCTATGGCTACACCTTC. This translates into CASSAGGAYGYTF. Combining the CDR3 with reference TRBV5-5 and TRBJ1-2 gives the whole variable domain DAGVTQSPTHLIKTRGQQVTLRCSPISGHKSVSWYQQVLGQGPQFIFQYYEKEERGRGNFPDRFSARQFPNYSSELNVNALLLGDSALYLCASSAGGAYGYTFGSGTRLTVV.